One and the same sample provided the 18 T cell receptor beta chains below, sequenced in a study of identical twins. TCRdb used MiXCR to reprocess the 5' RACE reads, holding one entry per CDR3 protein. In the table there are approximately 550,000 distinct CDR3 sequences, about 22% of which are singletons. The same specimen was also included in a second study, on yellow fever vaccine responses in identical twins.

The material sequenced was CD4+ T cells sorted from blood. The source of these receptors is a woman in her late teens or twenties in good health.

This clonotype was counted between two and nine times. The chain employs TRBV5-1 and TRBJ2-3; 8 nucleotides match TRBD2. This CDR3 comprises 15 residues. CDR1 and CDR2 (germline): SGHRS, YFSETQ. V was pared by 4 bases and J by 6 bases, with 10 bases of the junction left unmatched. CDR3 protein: CASSVSGAPRDTQYF. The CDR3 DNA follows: TGCGCCAGCAGCGTTAGCGGGGCCCCTAGGGATACGCAGTATTTT.

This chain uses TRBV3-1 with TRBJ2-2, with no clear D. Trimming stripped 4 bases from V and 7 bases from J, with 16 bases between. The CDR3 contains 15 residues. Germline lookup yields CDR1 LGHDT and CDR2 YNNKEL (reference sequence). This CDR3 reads CASSPTASHLGELFF. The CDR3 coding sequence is TGTGCCAGCAGCCCGACCGCATCCCACCTCGGGGAGCTGTTTTTT.

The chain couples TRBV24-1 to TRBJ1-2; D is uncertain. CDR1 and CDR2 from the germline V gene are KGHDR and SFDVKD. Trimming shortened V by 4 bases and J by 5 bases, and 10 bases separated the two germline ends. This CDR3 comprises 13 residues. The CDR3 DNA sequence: TGTGCCACCAGTGACCCCGACGGGTATGGCTACACCTTC. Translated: CATSDPDGYGYTF.

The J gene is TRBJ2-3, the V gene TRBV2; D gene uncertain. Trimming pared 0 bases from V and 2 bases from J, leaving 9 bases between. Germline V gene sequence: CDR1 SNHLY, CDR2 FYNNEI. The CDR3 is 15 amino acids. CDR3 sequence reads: CASSEAIVNTDTQYF. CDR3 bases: TGTGCCAGCAGTGAAGCTATAGTGAACACAGATACGCAGTATTTT.

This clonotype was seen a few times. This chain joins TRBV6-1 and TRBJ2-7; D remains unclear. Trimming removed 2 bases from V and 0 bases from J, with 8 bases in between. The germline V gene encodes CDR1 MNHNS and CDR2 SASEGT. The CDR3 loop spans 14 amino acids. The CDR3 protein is CASSEPGVSYEQYF. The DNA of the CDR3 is TGTGCCAGCAGTGAACCTGGCGTCTCCTACGAGCAGTACTTC.

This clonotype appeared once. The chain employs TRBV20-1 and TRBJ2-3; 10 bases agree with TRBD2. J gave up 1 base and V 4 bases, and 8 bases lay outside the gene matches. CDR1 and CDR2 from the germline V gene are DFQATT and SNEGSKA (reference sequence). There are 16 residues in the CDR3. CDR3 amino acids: CSAIELAGPRTDTQYF. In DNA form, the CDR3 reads TGCAGTGCTATAGAACTAGCGGGGCCACGCACAGATACGCAGTATTTT.

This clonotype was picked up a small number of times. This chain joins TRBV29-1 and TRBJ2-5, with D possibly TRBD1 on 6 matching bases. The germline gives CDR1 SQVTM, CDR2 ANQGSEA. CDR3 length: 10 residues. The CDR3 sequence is CCGQQETQYF. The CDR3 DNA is TGCTGCGGACAGCAAGAGACCCAGTACTTC.

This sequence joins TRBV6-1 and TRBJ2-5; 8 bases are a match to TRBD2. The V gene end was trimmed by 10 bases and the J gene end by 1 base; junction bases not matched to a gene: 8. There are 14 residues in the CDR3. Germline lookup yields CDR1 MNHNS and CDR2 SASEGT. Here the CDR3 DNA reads TGTGCCACAAGCGCTAGCGGGCTCCAAGAGACCCAGTACTTC. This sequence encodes CATSASGLQETQYF.

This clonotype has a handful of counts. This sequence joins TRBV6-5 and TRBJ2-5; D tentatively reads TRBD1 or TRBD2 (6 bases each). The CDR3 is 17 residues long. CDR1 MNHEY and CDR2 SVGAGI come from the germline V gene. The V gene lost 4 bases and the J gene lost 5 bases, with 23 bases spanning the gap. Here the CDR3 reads CASSWMTGGPMRETQYF. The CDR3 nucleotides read TGTGCCAGCAGTTGGATGACAGGAGGGCCGATGAGGGAGACCCAGTACTTC.

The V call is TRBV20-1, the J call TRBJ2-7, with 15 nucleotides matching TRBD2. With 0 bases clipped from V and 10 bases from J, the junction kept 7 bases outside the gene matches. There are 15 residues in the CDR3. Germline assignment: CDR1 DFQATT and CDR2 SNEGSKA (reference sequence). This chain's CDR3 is CSARDLGTSGGPQYV. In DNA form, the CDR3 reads TGCAGTGCTAGAGATCTGGGGACTAGCGGGGGGCCACAGTACGTC.

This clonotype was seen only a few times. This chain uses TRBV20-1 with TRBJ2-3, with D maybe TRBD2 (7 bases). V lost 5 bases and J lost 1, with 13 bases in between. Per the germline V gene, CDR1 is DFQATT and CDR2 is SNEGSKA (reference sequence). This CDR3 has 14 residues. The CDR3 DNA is TGCAGTGCTGTGGAGGGGGGGGGCACAGATACGCAGTATTTT. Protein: CSAVEGGGTDTQYF.

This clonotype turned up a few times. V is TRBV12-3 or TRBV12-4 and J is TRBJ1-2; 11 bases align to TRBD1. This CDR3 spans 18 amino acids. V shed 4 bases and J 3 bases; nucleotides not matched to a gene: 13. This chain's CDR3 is CASSYGRRTGGVYYGYTF. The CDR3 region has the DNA TGTGCCAGCAGTTATGGGCGTCGGACAGGGGGCGTCTACTATGGCTACACCTTC.

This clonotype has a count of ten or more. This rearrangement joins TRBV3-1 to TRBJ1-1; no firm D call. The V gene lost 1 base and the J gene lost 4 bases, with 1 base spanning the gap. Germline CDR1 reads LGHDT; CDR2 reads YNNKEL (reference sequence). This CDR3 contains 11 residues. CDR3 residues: CASSQATEAFF. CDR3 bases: TGTGCCAGCAGCCAAGCCACTGAAGCTTTCTTT.

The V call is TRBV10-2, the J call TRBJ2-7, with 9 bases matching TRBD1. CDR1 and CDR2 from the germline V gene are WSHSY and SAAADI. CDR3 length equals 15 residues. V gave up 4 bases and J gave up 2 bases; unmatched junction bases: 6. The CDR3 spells CASSGIGQGTYEQYF. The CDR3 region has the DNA TGCGCCAGCAGTGGGATTGGACAGGGGACCTACGAGCAGTACTTC.

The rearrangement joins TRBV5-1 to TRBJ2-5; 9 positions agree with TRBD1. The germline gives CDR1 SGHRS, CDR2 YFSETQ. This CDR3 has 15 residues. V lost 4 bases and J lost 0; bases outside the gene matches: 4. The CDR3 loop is CASSGTGTDQETQYF. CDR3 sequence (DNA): TGCGCCAGCAGCGGGACAGGGACGGACCAAGAGACCCAGTACTTC. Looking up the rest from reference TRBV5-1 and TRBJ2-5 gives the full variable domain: KAGVTQTPRYLIKTRGQQVTLSCSPISGHRSVSWYQQTPGQGLQFLFEYFSETQRNKGNFPGRFSGRQFSNSRSEMNVSTLELGDSALYLCASSGTGTDQETQYFGPGTRLLVL.

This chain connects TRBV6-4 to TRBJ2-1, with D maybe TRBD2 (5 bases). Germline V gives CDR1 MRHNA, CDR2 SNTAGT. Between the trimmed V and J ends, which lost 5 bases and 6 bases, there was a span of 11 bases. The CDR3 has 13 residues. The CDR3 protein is CASSTTEGNEQFF. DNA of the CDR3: TGTGCCAGCAGTACAACCGAGGGCAATGAGCAGTTCTTC.

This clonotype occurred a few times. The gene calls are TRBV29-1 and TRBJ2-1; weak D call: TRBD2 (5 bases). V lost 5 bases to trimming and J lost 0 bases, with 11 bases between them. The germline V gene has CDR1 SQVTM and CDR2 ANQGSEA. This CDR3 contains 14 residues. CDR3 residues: CSVSERSSYNEQFF. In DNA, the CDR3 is TGCAGCGTTAGCGAGCGGAGCTCCTACAATGAGCAGTTCTTC.

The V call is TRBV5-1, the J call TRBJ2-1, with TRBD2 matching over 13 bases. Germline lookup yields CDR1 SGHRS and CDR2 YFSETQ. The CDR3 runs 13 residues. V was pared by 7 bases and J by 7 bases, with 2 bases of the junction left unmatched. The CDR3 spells CASGLAGENEQFF. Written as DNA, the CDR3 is TGCGCCAGCGGACTAGCGGGAGAGAATGAGCAGTTCTTC.